The 23 T cell receptor beta chains in this list originate from one sample, sequenced in a study of early T cells in non-severe SARS-CoV-2 infection. TCRdb re-called the 5' RACE reads through MiXCR, storing one row per CDR3 protein. The repertoire includes roughly 50,000 distinct CDR3 sequences, over 7% of them detected once, and approximately 4.6% sits in the top ten. Sequences were obtained from whole blood. These receptors originate from an adult who was a healthcare worker with PCR-confirmed SARS-CoV-2 infection or an uninfected control (not recorded which).

This clonotype was counted between two and nine times. V is TRBV3-1 and J is TRBJ1-2, with TRBD1 as a possible D gene (5 bases). This CDR3 spans 14 amino acids. With 7 bases removed from V and 3 bases from J, the gap between germline ends came to 15 bases. Germline V CDR1 and CDR2: LGHDT, YNNKEL (reference sequence). The CDR3 here is CASNKKGRDYGYTF. The DNA of the CDR3 is TGTGCCAGCAACAAGAAGGGGAGGGACTATGGCTACACCTTC.

This clonotype was seen at least ten times. The V call is TRBV4-1, the J call TRBJ2-1, with a weak D call TRBD2 (5 bases). The CDR3 covers 15 residues. Germline CDR1 MGHRA, CDR2 YSYEKL. The V end was cut by 3 bases, the J end by 7 bases, with 16 bases between. The CDR3 DNA sequence: TGCGCCAGCAGCCAGGGTCTAGCTACTCCGAATGAGCAGTTCTTC. Its translation: CASSQGLATPNEQFF.

The chain couples TRBV6-5 to TRBJ2-4; TRBD1 matches at 8 bases. Germline trimming cut 6 bases from V and 8 bases from J; bases unmatched to any gene: 6. The CDR3 covers 13 residues. CDR1 and CDR2 (germline): MNHEY, SVGAGI. Here the CDR3 DNA reads TGTGCCAGCAGCCAAGACAGGGGAGACATTCAGTACTTC. Translation gives CASSQDRGDIQYF.

This clonotype was seen repeatedly, ten times or more. The chain recombines TRBV6-6 with TRBJ2-1; no reliable D call. This CDR3 spans 12 amino acids. Deletions cut 6 bases from V and 8 bases from J, with 11 bases between. Germline V CDR1 and CDR2: MNHNY, SVGAGI (reference sequence). The CDR3 reads CASSQIVDEQFF. The DNA for the CDR3 is TGTGCCAGCAGCCAAATAGTGGATGAGCAGTTCTTC.

This clonotype has ten or more counts. The chain carries TRBV6-2 or TRBV6-3 and TRBJ2-3; 11 bases fit TRBD2. Germline V gene lookup returns CDR1 MNHEY and CDR2 SVGEGT. Trimming took 6 bases from V and 6 from J; bases not matched to a gene: 14. The CDR3 is 17 amino acids. The CDR3 here is CASSRAATSGSVDTQYF. The CDR3 nucleotides read TGTGCCAGCAGCCGCGCGGCAACTAGCGGGAGTGTGGATACGCAGTATTTT.

This clonotype rates as medium-sized (0.01 to 0.1%). The chain employs TRBV6-1 and TRBJ2-1, with D possibly being TRBD1 (6 bases). Germline loops: CDR1 MNHNS, CDR2 SASEGT. This CDR3 has 15 residues. V was trimmed by 2 bases and J by 3 bases, leaving 11 bases between them. The CDR3 coding sequence is TGTGCCAGCAGTGAAACCCTGGACAGCTACAATGAGCAGTTCTTC. Translation gives CASSETLDSYNEQFF.

This clonotype was seen a handful of times. The chain is built from TRBV12-3 or TRBV12-4 and TRBJ2-1; 7 bases line up with TRBD2. This CDR3 spans 16 amino acids. V was clipped by 5 bases and J by 5 bases; unmatched bases: 12. The CDR3 DNA reads as TGTGCCAGCAGTCCCCCCGGGGCTAGCGGAAACAATGAGCAGTTCTTC. Its translation is CASSPPGASGNNEQFF.

The rearrangement uses TRBV7-9 and TRBJ2-1; 10 bases align to TRBD2. Trimming cost V 1 base and J 9 bases; bases outside gene matches: 6. CDR3 length equals 15 residues. Looked up from germline, CDR1 is SEHNR and CDR2 is FQNEAQ (reference sequence). CDR3 in amino acids: CASSLGAGGPVEQFF. The CDR3, as DNA: TGTGCCAGCAGCTTAGGAGCGGGAGGGCCGGTTGAGCAGTTCTTC.

CDR3 sequence: CASSESPGEYYGYTF. As DNA, the CDR3 is TGTGCCAGCAGTGAGTCCCCAGGGGAGTATTATGGCTACACCTTC. V and J are TRBV6-1 and TRBJ1-2; TRBD1 is a possible D gene (6 bases). The germline gives CDR1 MNHNS, CDR2 SASEGT. CDR3 length: 15 residues. V lost 3 bases and J 5 bases, leaving 16 bases between the germline ends.

The rearrangement links TRBV4-1 to TRBJ2-2; perhaps TRBD1 as D (6 bases). V lost 0 bases and J 1 base, leaving 12 bases between the germline ends. This CDR3 contains 17 residues. CDR1 and CDR2 (germline): MGHRA, YSYEKL. DNA of the CDR3: TGCGCCAGCAGCCAAGATTGGGGGCAAATGAACACCGGGGAGCTGTTTTTT. Translating gives CASSQDWGQMNTGELFF.

The V call is TRBV2, the J call TRBJ2-3; no clear D gene. Germline CDR1 SNHLY, CDR2 FYNNEI. The V and J ends lost 0 bases and 9 bases respectively, with 13 bases between them. The CDR3 totals 14 residues. The chain's CDR3 is CASSEAGHLDTQYF. The CDR3 DNA follows: TGTGCCAGCAGTGAAGCGGGTCACTTAGACACGCAGTATTTT. The full variable domain, completed using reference TRBV2 and TRBJ2-3, is EPEVTQTPSHQVTQMGQEVILRCVPISNHLYFYWYRQILGQKVEFLVSFYNNEISEKSEIFDDQFSVERPDGSNFTLKIRSTKLEDSAMYFCASSEAGHLDTQYFGPGTRLTVL.

At least ten counts were recorded for this clonotype. V gene TRBV5-4 combines with J gene TRBJ1-2; tentative D call: TRBD1 (6 bases). V lost 7 bases, J lost 3 bases, and 16 bases lay in between. The CDR3 loop spans 14 amino acids. In germline, CDR1 is SGHNT, CDR2 YYREEE (reference sequence). The CDR3 loop reads CASSKGGQDYGYTF. The CDR3 region has the DNA TGTGCCAGCTCGAAGGGGGGGCAGGACTATGGCTACACCTTC.

This clonotype was seen more than once but under ten times. The V gene is TRBV28, the J gene TRBJ2-1; 9 nucleotides match TRBD2. The V and J ends lost 10 bases and 2 bases, in that order; junction bases with no gene match: 0. The germline gives CDR1 MDHEN, CDR2 SYDVKM. The CDR3 is 12 amino acids. CDR3 DNA sequence: TGTGCCACTAGCGGGACCTACAATGAGCAGTTCTTC. It yields the protein CATSGTYNEQFF. Looking up the rest from reference TRBV28 and TRBJ2-1 gives the full variable domain: DVKVTQSSRYLVKRTGEKVFLECVQDMDHENMFWYRQDPGLGLRLIYFSYDVKMKEKGDIPEGYSVSREKKERFSLILESASTNQTSMYLCATSGTYNEQFFGPGTRLTVL.

Comment on this clonotype: Germline and junction disagree at one end, which may indicate a read error. CDR3 in DNA: TGTGTCAGCAGCTTAACGGGGAACTCCTACAATGAGCAGTTCTTC. This encodes CVSSLTGNSYNEQFF. This chain uses TRBV7-6 with TRBJ2-1; possible D gene TRBD2, 5 bases. The CDR3 consists of 15 residues. CDR1 is SGHVS and CDR2 is FNYEAQ in the germline V gene.

This clonotype has just one count. The chain employs TRBV25-1 and TRBJ1-4, with D tentatively TRBD1 (5 bases). Germline CDR1 is MGHDK and CDR2 is SYGVNS. The V gene lost 6 bases and the J gene lost 8 bases, with 13 bases spanning the gap. The CDR3 has 13 amino acids. For the CDR3, the DNA is TGTGCCAGCAGCTTTGGGGGTCCCGAAAAACTGTTTTTT. Protein product: CASSFGGPEKLFF. The full variable domain, its missing parts supplied by reference TRBV25-1 and TRBJ1-4, is EADIYQTPRYLVIGTGKKITLECSQTMGHDKMYWYQQDPGMELHLIHYSYGVNSTEKGDLSSESTVSRIRTEHFPLTLESARPSHTSQYLCASSFGGPEKLFFGSGTQLSVL.

A few counts support this clonotype. The CDR3 protein is CASSLARRLLSYEQYF. The CDR3, as DNA: TGTGCCAGCAGCTTAGCGAGGCGACTCCTCTCCTACGAGCAGTACTTC. J is TRBJ2-7 and V is TRBV7-8; D remains ambiguous. Trimming shortened V by 0 bases and J by 0 bases, and 12 bases separated the two germline ends. Per the germline V gene, CDR1 is SGHVS and CDR2 is FQNEAQ. This CDR3 is built from 16 residues.

This clonotype has at least ten counts. This chain joins TRBV11-2 and TRBJ2-2; D remains unclear. V dropped 4 bases and J dropped 0 bases, with 0 bases sitting between them. CDR3 length equals 12 residues. Germline values: CDR1 SGHAT, CDR2 FQNNGV. CDR3 region: CASSSNTGELFF. CDR3 DNA: TGTGCCAGCAGCTCGAACACCGGGGAGCTGTTTTTT.

This clonotype was seen ten or more times. This rearrangement joins TRBV4-1 to TRBJ2-6, with D tentatively TRBD1 or TRBD2 (5 bases each). The V and J ends lost 0 bases and 4 bases respectively, with 10 bases between them. The CDR3 has 16 residues. Germline CDR1 MGHRA, CDR2 YSYEKL. The DNA for the CDR3 is TGCGCCAGCAGCCAAGATTACGGGGCCGGGGCCAACGTCCTGACTTTC. Translating it yields CASSQDYGAGANVLTF.

The table lists this clonotype with many counts. This chain connects TRBV20-1 to TRBJ1-2; D is possibly TRBD1 (5 bases). In germline, CDR1 is DFQATT, CDR2 SNEGSKA (reference sequence). CDR3 length: 16 amino acids. Between the trimmed V and J ends, which lost 0 bases and 6 bases, there was a span of 20 bases. The CDR3 region has the DNA TGCAGTGCTAGAGATCCGCGGGGCTTTCGAATGGATGGCTACACCTTC. Amino acids: CSARDPRGFRMDGYTF.

This clonotype was found a few times. This chain uses TRBV6-1 with TRBJ2-5, with D perhaps TRBD2 (6 bases). Deletions cut 11 bases from V and 4 bases from J, with 17 bases between. This CDR3 is 13 amino acids long. The V gene's germline CDR1 is MNHNS and CDR2 SASEGT. The CDR3 protein is CACWASAVETQYF. DNA of the CDR3: TGTGCCTGTTGGGCTAGCGCTGTAGAGACCCAGTACTTC.

This clonotype was seen ten or more times. V and J are TRBV11-2 and TRBJ2-7, with 7 bases identical to TRBD2. Per germline, CDR1 SGHAT and CDR2 FQNNGV. The V gene end was trimmed by 1 base and the J gene end by 4 bases; junction bases not matched to a gene: 7. This CDR3 spans 15 amino acids. CDR3 sequence (DNA): TGTGCCAGCAGCTTAGTGGCGGGAGATTTGTACGAGCAGTACTTC. It yields the protein CASSLVAGDLYEQYF.

This clonotype was counted only a few times. This rearrangement joins TRBV5-1 to TRBJ1-1; the D gene is possibly TRBD1 (6 bases). The CDR3 is 13 amino acids. V lost 4 bases and J 6 bases, leaving 13 bases between the germline ends. Germline V lookup: CDR1 SGHRS, CDR2 YFSETQ. Here the CDR3 reads CASSTPEGAEAFF. The CDR3 nucleotides read TGCGCCAGCAGCACCCCGGAGGGGGCTGAAGCTTTCTTT.

This clonotype was recorded a few times. The chain employs TRBV6-5 and TRBJ1-1, with D unclear. Trimming removed 5 bases from V and 1 base from J, with 8 bases in between. The germline V gene has CDR1 MNHEY and CDR2 SVGAGI. The CDR3 runs 13 residues. The CDR3 coding sequence is TGTGCCAGCAGTCGAGACGGGAACACTGAAGCTTTCTTT. Translation: CASSRDGNTEAFF.